This T cell receptor (beta chain) was sequenced for a study of a mutant IDH1 vaccine in newly diagnosed glioma. The wider study: The study started vaccination 4-6 weeks after radiotherapy alone, or with temozolomide cycles.

Time point reported: week 35, safety follow-up. What each vaccine dose contained was 300 ug of mutant IDH1 20-mer peptide, accompanied by topical imiquimod. Clones were read by immunoSEQ multiplex PCR, and TCRdb kept only the in-frame ones, dropping some. The sample holds around 60,000 clones, roughly four fifths seen once. The table lists this clone with a few counts. Antigen specificity is unknown. Trimming cost V 4 bases and J 0 bases; bases outside gene matches: 6. This CDR3 spans 15 amino acids. Germline loops: CDR1 GTSNPN, CDR2 SVGIG (reference sequence). The chain joins TRBV30 to TRBJ1-5; 7 positions agree with TRBD1. The sequence was collected from a man aged 40-55 years with glioma. The sample was PBMCs, taken from a glioma patient whose treatment included an IDH1 peptide vaccine. CDR3 bases: TGTGCCTGGAACCCAGGGGGTTATAGCAATCAGCCCCAGCATTTT. Protein: CAWNPGGYSNQPQHF.